The source of this TCR beta chain is a study of OX40 agonist ivuxolimab in advanced cancers. Study details: An anti-OX40 (CD134) antibody with agonistic activity, ivuxolimab, was administered to patients. Study-level results: No antigen was identified for the clonally expanded peripheral T cells. Expanded clones were, on average, more numerous among CD8+ T cells than CD4+. Dose levels from 0.1 to 3.0 mg/kg saw CD4+ and CD8+ blood T cells expand clonally by week 6.

On this clone: The antigen is undetermined.

The CDR3 length is 15 residues. CDR1 SGDLS and CDR2 YYNGEE come from the germline V gene. The repertoire was sequenced with immunoSEQ multiplex PCR; TCRdb's copy has only in-frame clones and lacks some. The sample includes 100,000 or so clones, approximately 90% of them seen just once. This chain uses TRBV9 with TRBJ2-5; possibly TRBD2 for D (6 bases). The end of the DNA aligns better with TRBJ2-7, so the J call may be wrong. This TCR came from an adult with an advanced solid tumor such as melanoma, head and neck, liver or kidney cancer. The sequenced sample was CD4+ or CD8+ T cells sorted from blood, obtained in a trial of the OX40 agonist ivuxolimab. For the CDR3, the DNA is TGTGCCAGCAGCGTCGGGACTCTAAGCTCCTACGAGCAGTACTTC. Protein sequence: CASSVGTLSSYEQYF.